This entry concerns a single TCR beta chain. CDR3 length: 14 amino acids. The V gene lost 6 bases and the J gene lost 6 bases, with 18 bases spanning the gap. Germline lookup yields CDR1 MNHNS and CDR2 SASEGT. The data originate from a study of early T cells in non-severe SARS-CoV-2 infection. MiXCR, applied by TCRdb to the 5' RACE reads, yields one record per CDR3 protein. Here the sample spans 75,000 to 100,000 distinct CDR3 sequences, approximately 16% being singletons. The sequencing sample was made of whole blood. V is TRBV6-1 and J is TRBJ2-7; D not certain. The TCR originated in an adult who was a healthcare worker with PCR-confirmed SARS-CoV-2 infection or an uninfected control (not recorded which). The CDR3 DNA is TGTGCCAGCAGCATTGGACCGGGTCGGAGCGAGCAGTACTTC. It translates to CASSIGPGRSEQYF.